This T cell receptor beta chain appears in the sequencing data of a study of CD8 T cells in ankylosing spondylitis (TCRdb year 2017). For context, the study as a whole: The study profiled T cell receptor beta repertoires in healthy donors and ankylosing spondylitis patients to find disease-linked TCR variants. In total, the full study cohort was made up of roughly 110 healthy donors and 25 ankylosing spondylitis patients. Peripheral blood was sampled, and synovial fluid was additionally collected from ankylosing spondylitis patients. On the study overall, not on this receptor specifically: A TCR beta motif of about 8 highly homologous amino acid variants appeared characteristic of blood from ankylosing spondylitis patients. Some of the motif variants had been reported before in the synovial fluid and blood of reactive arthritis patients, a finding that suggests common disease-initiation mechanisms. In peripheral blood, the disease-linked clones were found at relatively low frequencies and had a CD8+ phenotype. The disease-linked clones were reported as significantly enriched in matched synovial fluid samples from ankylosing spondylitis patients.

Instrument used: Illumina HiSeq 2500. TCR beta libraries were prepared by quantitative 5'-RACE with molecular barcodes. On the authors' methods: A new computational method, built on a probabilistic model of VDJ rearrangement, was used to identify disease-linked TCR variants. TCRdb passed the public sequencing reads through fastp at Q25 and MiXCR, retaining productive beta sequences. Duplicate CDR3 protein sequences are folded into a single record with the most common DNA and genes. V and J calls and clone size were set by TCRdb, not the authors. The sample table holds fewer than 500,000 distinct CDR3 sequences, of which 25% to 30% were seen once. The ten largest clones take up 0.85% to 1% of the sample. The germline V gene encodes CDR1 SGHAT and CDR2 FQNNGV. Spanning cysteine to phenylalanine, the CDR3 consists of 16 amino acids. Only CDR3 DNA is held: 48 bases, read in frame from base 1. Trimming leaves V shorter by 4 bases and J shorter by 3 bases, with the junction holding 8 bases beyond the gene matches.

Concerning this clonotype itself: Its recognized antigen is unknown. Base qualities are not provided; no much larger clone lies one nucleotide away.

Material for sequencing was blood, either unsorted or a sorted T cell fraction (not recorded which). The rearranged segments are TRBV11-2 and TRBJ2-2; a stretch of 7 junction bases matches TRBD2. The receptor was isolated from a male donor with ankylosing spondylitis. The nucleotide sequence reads TGTGCCAGCAGCTCACCCGGGGCGGGAGACACCGGGGAGCTGTTTTTT. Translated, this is CASSSPGAGDTGELFF.